These 16 T cell receptor beta chains came from one sample sequenced in a study of blood T cell repertoires in COVID-19. Generated by immunoSEQ multiplex PCR, the TCRdb table keeps only in-frame clones and is missing some. Among 250,000 or so clones listed, 86% were seen once. Source material: peripheral blood. These receptors were taken from a man aged 35 to 55 with active or convalescent COVID-19.

In nucleotides, the CDR3 is TGTGCTAGTGGTTTGGTTCCTCAGGGGCAAATCACAGATACGCAGTATTTT. Translation: CASGLVPQGQITDTQYF. This rearrangement joins TRBV12-5 to TRBJ2-3, with a tentative D call TRBD1 (6 bases). Trimming took 0 bases from V and 2 from J, leaving 15 bases between them. CDR1 LGHNT and CDR2 FRNRAP come from the germline V gene. The CDR3 spans 17 residues. Full variable domain (missing parts from reference TRBV12-5 and TRBJ2-3): DARVTQTPRHKVTEMGQEVTMRCQPILGHNTVFWYRQTMMQGLELLAYFRNRAPLDDSGMPKDRFSAEMPDATLATLKIQPSEPRDSAVYFCASGLVPQGQITDTQYFGPGTRLTVL.

The chain carries TRBV19 and TRBJ2-2; 8 bases match TRBD2. Germline loops: CDR1 LNHDA, CDR2 SQIVND (reference sequence). The J segment lost 5 bases and the V segment lost 5 bases, leaving 7 bases of the junction unmatched. CDR3 length equals 15 residues. The CDR3 reads CASSGRTSPTGELFF. CDR3 sequence (DNA): TGTGCCAGTAGTGGACGGACTAGCCCAACCGGGGAGCTGTTTTTT.

This clone was found many times. The V call is TRBV11-2, the J call TRBJ1-1; D is uncertain. The CDR3 extends over 14 amino acids. Germline values: CDR1 SGHAT, CDR2 FQNNGV. Between the trimmed V and J ends, which lost 1 base and 8 bases, there was a span of 14 bases. The CDR3 loop reads CASSLGSPPREAFF. For the CDR3, the DNA is TGTGCCAGCAGCTTAGGCTCGCCTCCTAGGGAAGCTTTCTTT. Based on the CDR3 plus reference TRBV11-2 and TRBJ1-1, the full variable domain is EAGVAQSPRYKIIEKRQSVAFWCNPISGHATLYWYQQILGQGPKLLIQFQNNGVVDDSQLPKDRFSAERLKGVDSTLKIQPAKLEDSAVYLCASSLGSPPREAFFGQGTRLTVV.

The chain combines TRBV19 with TRBJ2-7, with 8 bases matching TRBD2. The V gene's germline CDR1 is LNHDA and CDR2 SQIVND (reference sequence). The trim removed 4 bases at V and 1 base at J, leaving 0 bases unmatched. This CDR3 is 13 amino acids long. The CDR3 here is CASSSGRSYEQYF. The CDR3, as DNA: TGTGCCAGTAGTAGCGGGAGGTCCTACGAGCAGTACTTC.

This clone was observed a single time. J is TRBJ2-1 and V is TRBV6-6; TRBD1 matches at 7 bases. Germline V gene data show CDR1 as MNHNY and CDR2 as SVGAGI (reference sequence). The CDR3 covers 11 residues. Trimming removed 1 base from V and 16 bases from J; junction bases left unmatched: 4. The CDR3 DNA sequence: TGTGCCAGCAGTTACTTAACAGGGGTTTTCTTC. It specifies CASSYLTGVFF.

The chain carries TRBV27 and TRBJ2-3; a possible D gene is TRBD2 (6 bases). V was pared by 5 bases and J by 1 base, with 13 bases between. Looked up from germline, CDR1 is MNHEY and CDR2 is SMNVEV (reference sequence). CDR3 length: 15 residues. The chain's CDR3 is CASSPLGGGTDTQYF. The DNA of the CDR3 is TGTGCCAGCAGTCCACTAGGCGGGGGCACAGATACGCAGTATTTT.

The chain has TRBV30 and TRBJ2-5; D may be TRBD1 (6 bases). Germline CDR1 reads GTSNPN; CDR2 reads SVGIG (reference sequence). The CDR3 loop spans 13 amino acids. V was pared by 5 bases and J by 9 bases, with 19 bases between. The CDR3 spells CAWALQGAGAQYF. The CDR3 nucleotides are TGTGCCTGGGCCCTACAGGGTGCCGGGGCCCAGTACTTC.

CDR3 nucleotide sequence: TGTGCCAGCGAGGACAGGAGATATGGCTACACCTTC. This codes for CASEDRRYGYTF. This chain connects TRBV2 to TRBJ1-2; TRBD1 matches at 7 bases. CDR1 and CDR2 (germline): SNHLY, FYNNEI. This CDR3 has 12 residues. V lost 8 bases, J lost 5 bases, and 5 bases stayed unmatched.

The rearrangement joins TRBV12-5 to TRBJ1-2; TRBD1 is a possible D gene (5 bases). The CDR3 has 16 residues. Per germline, CDR1 LGHNT and CDR2 FRNRAP. Deletions cut 7 bases from V and 5 bases from J, with 23 bases between. CDR3 bases: TGTGCTAGTGCCAAGGAGGGCCTCAGGGTGGTGTATGGCTACACCTTC. It encodes CASAKEGLRVVYGYTF.

The gene calls are TRBV19 and TRBJ1-3; the D is unclear. The CDR3 totals 15 residues. Trimming left V 0 bases short and J 2 bases short, with 8 bases between. Germline V gives CDR1 LNHDA, CDR2 SQIVND (reference sequence). As DNA, the CDR3 is TGTGCCAGTAGTATAGATCACACAGCTGGAAACACCATATATTTT. Amino acids: CASSIDHTAGNTIYF.

CDR3 sequence: CASRGPSGRSTGELFF. The CDR3 DNA is TGTGCCAGCAGGGGGCCGAGCGGGAGATCCACCGGGGAGCTGTTTTTT. The chain links TRBV7-3 to TRBJ2-2; TRBD2 matches 8 bases. V was pared by 6 bases and J by 4 bases, with 10 bases of the junction left unmatched. The CDR3 covers 16 residues. From germline, CDR1 is SGHTA and CDR2 FQGTGA.

V and J are TRBV24-1 and TRBJ2-6; a possible D gene is TRBD2 (6 bases). V lost 4 bases and J 4 bases, leaving 16 bases between the germline ends. CDR1 is KGHDR and CDR2 is SFDVKD in the germline V gene. CDR3 size: 17 residues. CDR3 DNA: TGTGCCACCAGTGACCCAGGAGGGTTGGGCGGGGCCAACGTCCTGACTTTC. Its protein product is CATSDPGGLGGANVLTF.

This chain connects TRBV10-3 to TRBJ2-1; D is ambiguous. This CDR3 comprises 15 residues. Germline CDR1 ENHRY, CDR2 SYGVKD. The V and J ends lost 8 bases and 4 bases respectively, with 18 bases between them. CDR3 protein: CAIGIPRQTYNEQFF. In DNA, the CDR3 is TGTGCCATCGGAATCCCGCGGCAGACGTACAATGAGCAGTTCTTC.

The V call is TRBV3-1 (or the pseudogene TRBV3-2), the J call TRBJ1-2; TRBD1 matches 8 bases. This CDR3 comprises 13 residues. CDR1 is LGHDT and CDR2 is YNNKEL in the germline V gene (reference sequence). V lost 3 bases to trimming and J lost 8 bases; unmatched junction nucleotides: 5. The CDR3 region is CASSQSRGHGYTF. CDR3 bases: TGTGCCAGCAGCCAGTCCAGGGGGCACGGCTACACCTTC.

The chain combines TRBV5-1 with TRBJ1-4; perhaps TRBD1 as D (6 bases). Germline V CDR1 and CDR2: SGHRS, YFSETQ. V was cut by 2 bases and J by 5 bases, with 22 bases left in between. The CDR3 totals 18 residues. The DNA for the CDR3 is TGCGCCAGCAGCTTCCCCCGTAACAGGGAAGATGGGAATGAAAAACTGTTTTTT. The encoded protein is CASSFPRNREDGNEKLFF. The variable domain in full, completed from reference TRBV5-1 and TRBJ1-4, reads KAGVTQTPRYLIKTRGQQVTLSCSPISGHRSVSWYQQTPGQGLQFLFEYFSETQRNKGNFPGRFSGRQFSNSRSEMNVSTLELGDSALYLCASSFPRNREDGNEKLFFGSGTQLSVL.

The chain employs TRBV9 and TRBJ2-7; tentatively, D is TRBD1 (7 bases). This CDR3 comprises 14 residues. V shed 4 bases and J shed 3 bases, with 14 bases lying between them. Germline lookup yields CDR1 SGDLS and CDR2 YYNGEE. The CDR3 protein is CASSPPGGGYEQYF. In DNA, the CDR3 is TGTGCCAGCAGCCCCCCAGGGGGAGGCTACGAGCAGTACTTC.